The TCR beta chain under discussion was sequenced for a study of blood T cell repertoires in COVID-19. Study-level information: Samples representing acute and convalescent COVID-19 were sourced from the United States, Italy and Spain. PBMCs, B-cell-depleted T cells, or T cells provided the cDNA or gDNA that made up the material.

The CDR3 runs to 16 residues. Germline V gene lookup returns CDR1 LGHNA and CDR2 YSLEER. The V end lost 0 bases, the J end lost 5 bases, and 16 bases lay between the germline ends. This clone has only a few counts. Assay: immunoSEQ multiplex PCR; the TCRdb copy retains only in-frame clones and omits some. Among tens of thousands of clones listed, more than 70% were seen once. The chain uses TRBV4-3 and TRBJ1-2, with D unclear. This clonotype was obtained from a human donor in a cohort sampled during active COVID-19. The material sequenced was peripheral blood. CDR3 in amino acids: CASSQELSSNRYGYTF. The DNA for the CDR3 is TGCGCCAGCAGCCAAGAGTTATCCAGTAACCGTTATGGCTACACCTTC.